This TCR beta chain was retrieved from a study of early T cells in non-severe SARS-CoV-2 infection. Whole-study context: Whole-blood bulk RNA, unsorted, was sequenced, and chains were unpaired. Study-level findings and limits: VDJdb matching, biased toward anti-spike CD8 responses, missed private and CD4 specificities.

Looked up from germline, CDR1 is GTSNPN and CDR2 is SVGIG (reference sequence). CDR3 size: 9 residues. This clonotype was observed many times. Its antigen is undetermined. Attachment of unique molecular identifiers to individual cDNA molecules was performed. TCRdb re-called the 5' RACE reads with MiXCR, one entry per CDR3 protein. The data contain 70,000 to 85,000 distinct CDR3 sequences, about 12% of them singletons. The clonotype was recovered from an adult who was a healthcare worker with PCR-confirmed SARS-CoV-2 infection or an uninfected control (not recorded which). The chain recombines TRBV30 with TRBJ1-2; D remains ambiguous. Sequencing input: whole blood. CDR3 DNA: TGTGCGGTTAACTATGGCTACACCTTC. Translation: CAVNYGYTF.